The 10 T cell receptor beta chains presented below share a single source sample, sequenced in a study of cytomegalovirus exposure and HLA in healthy donors. The table came from immunoSEQ multiplex PCR; TCRdb's copy has only in-frame clones and leaves some out. The sample records hundreds of thousands of clones, around 86% being singletons. Sequencing was carried out using PBMCs. These receptors all stem from a young woman in good health and CMV-seronegative.

The gene calls are TRBV6-5 and TRBJ1-5; no clear D. The CDR3 spans 13 residues. V shed 2 bases and J shed 5 bases, with 7 bases lying between them. Germline values: CDR1 MNHEY, CDR2 SVGAGI. CDR3 sequence reads: CASSYNTYQPQHF. CDR3 coding DNA: TGTGCCAGCAGTTACAACACCTATCAGCCCCAGCATTTT.

V gene TRBV4-1 combines with J gene TRBJ2-7; tentative D call: TRBD2 (7 bases). The CDR3 has 17 residues. Germline CDR1 and CDR2: MGHRA and YSYEKL. Trimming shortened V by 2 bases and J by 2 bases, and 19 bases separated the two germline ends. The CDR3 sequence is CASSQSTGTRGTYEQYF. The CDR3, as DNA: TGCGCCAGCAGCCAATCCACAGGGACGCGGGGGACCTACGAGCAGTACTTC.

The genes are TRBV5-6 and TRBJ2-5; 8 positions match TRBD2. After removal of 3 bases from V and 4 bases from J, the junction contained 11 bases not matched to a gene. Germline V gene lookup returns CDR1 SGHDT and CDR2 YYEEEE. The CDR3 is 16 amino acids. DNA for the CDR3: TGTGCCAGCAGCTGGGGGGCAGCGGGAGTAGTAGAGACCCAGTACTTC. It codes for CASSWGAAGVVETQYF.

For the CDR3, the DNA is TGCAGTGCAACTCGAACCTATGGCTACACCTTC. Amino acid sequence: CSATRTYGYTF. The rearrangement links TRBV20-1 to TRBJ1-2; D is undetermined. The V and J ends lost 6 bases and 4 bases respectively, with 9 bases between them. CDR3 size: 11 residues. Germline V gene sequence: CDR1 DFQATT, CDR2 SNEGSKA (reference sequence).

This chain links TRBV21-1 with TRBJ1-5; TRBD1, the table's D call, was not compared with the DNA. TRBV21-1 is recorded as a pseudogene. The CDR3 loop spans 14 amino acids. CDR3 sequence reads: CASLREYSNQPQHF. The DNA for the CDR3 is TGTGCCAGCCTCAGGGAATATAGCAATCAGCCCCAGCATTTT.

This rearrangement joins TRBV6-5 to TRBJ1-5; D may be TRBD1 (5 bases). The ends were cut back, 2 bases at V and 6 bases at J, with 8 bases in the middle. This CDR3 is 13 amino acids long. CDR1 MNHEY and CDR2 SVGAGI come from the germline V gene. The CDR3 region is CASSYKGLQPQHF. DNA of the CDR3: TGTGCCAGCAGTTACAAGGGACTTCAGCCCCAGCATTTT.

V is TRBV5-4 and J is TRBJ2-7; 9 bases agree with TRBD1. V trimming: 0 bases; J trimming: 1 base; junction bases outside the gene matches: 2. The CDR3 totals 15 residues. The germline CDR1 and CDR2 sequences are SGHNT and YYREEE (reference sequence). CDR3 sequence reads: CASSLADRGSYEQYF. The CDR3 DNA reads TGTGCCAGCAGCTTGGCCGACAGGGGGTCCTACGAGCAGTACTTC.

The V call is TRBV11-2, the J call TRBJ2-2; D uncertain. This CDR3 has 14 amino acids. V lost 4 bases and J 0 bases, leaving 6 bases between the germline ends. Germline values: CDR1 SGHAT, CDR2 FQNNGV. This CDR3 reads CASSSRANTGELFF. CDR3 bases: TGTGCCAGCAGCTCGCGCGCGAACACCGGGGAGCTGTTTTTT.

In DNA form, the CDR3 reads TGCGCCAGCAGCCCGACGGCAGGGGAGGAGACCCAGTACTTC. Protein: CASSPTAGEETQYF. The chain couples TRBV5-1 to TRBJ2-5, with D perhaps TRBD1 (6 bases). Deletions cut 4 bases from V and 5 bases from J, with 15 bases between. Germline V lookup: CDR1 SGHRS, CDR2 YFSETQ. This CDR3 contains 14 residues.

The V call is TRBV20-1, the J call TRBJ2-7; D remains unclear. The CDR3 consists of 11 residues. The V end was cut by 3 bases, the J end by 7 bases, with 10 bases between. Germline CDR1 and CDR2: DFQATT and SNEGSKA (reference sequence). Here the CDR3 reads CSARPDEEQYF. The CDR3 bases are TGCAGTGCTAGGCCAGATGAAGAGCAGTACTTC.